This T cell receptor (beta chain) was documented in a study of blood T cell repertoires in COVID-19. Germline V gives CDR1 GTSNPN, CDR2 SVGIG (reference sequence). The V gene lost 3 bases and the J gene lost 8 bases, with 22 bases spanning the gap. The CDR3 totals 15 residues. Generated by immunoSEQ multiplex PCR, the TCRdb table keeps only in-frame clones and is missing some. This sample yields 300,000 to 400,000 clones, of which roughly nine tenths are seen a single time; around 2.5% belongs to the top ten. Sequenced material: PBMCs or T cells enriched from blood (not recorded which). This receptor was obtained from a man aged 60 to 69 who had recovered from COVID-19. The chain joins TRBV30 to TRBJ1-2; D not certain. CDR3 in amino acids: CAWRFRWEAGYGYTF. CDR3 sequence (DNA): TGTGCCTGGAGGTTCCGGTGGGAGGCAGGCTACGGCTACACCTTC. The full variable domain, its missing parts supplied by reference TRBV30 and TRBJ1-2, is SQTIHQWPATLVQPVGSPLSLECTVEGTSNPNLYWYRQAAGRGLQLLFYSVGIGQISSEVPQNLSASRPQDRQFILSSKKLLLSDSGFYLCAWRFRWEAGYGYTFGSGTRLTVV.